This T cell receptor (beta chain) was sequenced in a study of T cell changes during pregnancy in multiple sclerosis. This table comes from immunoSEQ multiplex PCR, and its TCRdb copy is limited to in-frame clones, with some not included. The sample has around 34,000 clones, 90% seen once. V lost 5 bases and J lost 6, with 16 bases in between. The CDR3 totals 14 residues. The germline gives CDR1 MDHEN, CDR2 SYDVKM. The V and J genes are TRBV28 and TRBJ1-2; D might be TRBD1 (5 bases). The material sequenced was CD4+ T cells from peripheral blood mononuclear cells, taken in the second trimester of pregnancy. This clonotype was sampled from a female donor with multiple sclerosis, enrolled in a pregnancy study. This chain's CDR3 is CASSPPTGFDGYTF. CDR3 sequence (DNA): TGTGCCAGCAGTCCGCCCACAGGTTTCGATGGCTACACCTTC.